What follows are 17 T cell receptor beta chains derived from one specimen sequenced in a study of T cells in Graves' hyperthyroidism and ophthalmopathy. Amplified TCR beta CDR3 regions derived from RNA transcripts. HTBI primers were the set used in a first-round RT-PCR of the TCR CDR3. TCRdb itself ran the multiplex PCR reads through MiXCR, one entry per CDR3 protein. The sample shows fewer than 600,000 distinct CDR3 sequences, about 15% of them seen only once. The sample comprised blood. The receptors come from a woman aged 40 to 50 with Graves' hyperthyroidism.

The chain employs TRBV11-2 and TRBJ2-6, with 9 bases fitting TRBD1. V shed 3 bases, J shed 1 base, and the junction held 10 bases outside the gene matches. The CDR3 runs 19 residues. The V gene's germline CDR1 is SGHAT and CDR2 FQNNGV. The CDR3 here is CASSFRTGVSLSGANVLTF. In DNA, the CDR3 is TGTGCCAGCAGCTTCCGGACAGGGGTTTCCCTTTCTGGGGCCAACGTCCTGACTTTC.

In its sample, this clonotype was seen a few times. This chain links TRBV4-2 with TRBJ2-1; a possible D gene is TRBD2 (6 bases). CDR3 length: 13 amino acids. Per germline, CDR1 LGHNA and CDR2 YNFKEQ. The ends were cut back, 3 bases at V and 8 bases at J, with 11 bases in the middle. CDR3 bases: TGTGCCAGCAGCCAGGTTAGCGGATATGAGCAGTTCTTC. As protein: CASSQVSGYEQFF.

The sample holds many counts of this clonotype. The chain links TRBV6-1 to TRBJ1-3, with D uncertain. CDR3 size: 15 residues. CDR1 and CDR2 from the germline V gene are MNHNS and SASEGT. V was cut by 7 bases and J by 0 bases, with 13 bases left in between. CDR3 sequence (DNA): TGTGCCAGCATTGTTGGCCTGGACTCTGGAAACACCATATATTTT. Translation: CASIVGLDSGNTIYF.

This clonotype was seen many times. V and J are TRBV20-1 and TRBJ2-1; 12 nucleotides line up with TRBD1. CDR3 size: 14 residues. Germline CDR1 DFQATT, CDR2 SNEGSKA (reference sequence). Trimming at V came to 0 bases and at J to 8 bases, leaving 2 bases not matched to a gene. Here the CDR3 DNA reads TGCAGTGCTAGAGATGGGACAGGGGGCCATGAGCAGTTCTTC. It encodes CSARDGTGGHEQFF.

This clonotype was counted ten times or more. The junction does not match germline at one end; this may be a read error. V gene TRBV18 combines with J gene TRBJ2-7; the D is unclear. The CDR3 is 14 residues long. CDR1 and CDR2 from the germline V gene are KGHSH and LQKENI. CDR3 DNA sequence: TGCGCCAGCAGCCCCCAAGGAGTGCCCTACGAGCAGTACTTC. Amino acids: CASSPQGVPYEQYF.

V usage is TRBV7-2 and J usage is TRBJ2-7; D is uncertain. Germline V CDR1 and CDR2: SGHTA, FQGNSA. This CDR3 spans 13 amino acids. The germline V and J ends were trimmed by 5 bases and 6 bases, with 14 bases remaining between them. CDR3 sequence (DNA): TGTGCCAGCAGCCCAGTTGAGAAGGCCGAGCAGTACTTC. This translates into CASSPVEKAEQYF.

This clonotype was seen at least ten times. The chain has TRBV11-1 and TRBJ2-1; possibly TRBD2 for D (6 bases). This CDR3 is 15 amino acids long. With 1 base removed from V and 5 bases from J, the gap between germline ends came to 12 bases. The germline V gene has CDR1 SGHAT and CDR2 FQDESV (reference sequence). The CDR3 here is CASSLEAGAHNEQFF. DNA of the CDR3: TGTGCCAGCAGCTTAGAAGCGGGCGCGCACAATGAGCAGTTCTTC.

The sample holds many counts of this clonotype. The chain recombines TRBV7-3 with TRBJ2-1, with TRBD2 matching over 9 bases. Trimming took 5 bases from V and 2 from J; bases not matched to a gene: 4. In germline, CDR1 is SGHTA, CDR2 FQGTGA. This CDR3 spans 15 amino acids. In DNA, the CDR3 is TGTGCCAGCAGCCTGACTAGCGGTCCCTACAATGAGCAGTTCTTC. Protein sequence: CASSLTSGPYNEQFF.

This chain joins TRBV19 and TRBJ2-1, with 8 positions matching TRBD2. Losses at the gene ends were 5 bases for V and 7 bases for J; bases not matched to a gene: 7. The CDR3 consists of 14 residues. The germline V gene has CDR1 LNHDA and CDR2 SQIVND (reference sequence). This CDR3 is CASSHSGSRNEQFF. In DNA, the CDR3 is TGTGCCAGTAGTCACAGCGGGAGTCGGAATGAGCAGTTCTTC.

The chain uses TRBV3-1 and TRBJ2-5; D gene ambiguous. Germline V gives CDR1 LGHDT, CDR2 YNNKEL (reference sequence). This CDR3 has 12 amino acids. The V end was cut by 8 bases, the J end by 7 bases, with 14 bases between. In DNA, the CDR3 is TGTGCCAGCGGTTTCGAAAGAGGGACCCAGTACTTC. Translation: CASGFERGTQYF.

As to this clonotype: No conserved phenylalanine or tryptophan is present at the end of the CDR3, so a read error is the likely explanation. The chain has TRBV28 and TRBJ1-2; 8 bases are shared with TRBD1. Per germline, CDR1 MDHEN and CDR2 SYDVKM. The CDR3 runs 12 residues. V trimming: 11 bases; J trimming: 5 bases; junction bases outside the gene matches: 7. CDR3 sequence: CAVHGQGYGYTL. As DNA, the CDR3 is TGTGCCGTCCACGGACAGGGTTATGGCTACACCCTC.

The chain employs TRBV5-1 and TRBJ2-3; 8 bases fit TRBD2. The CDR3 extends over 17 amino acids. V shed 1 base, J shed 0 bases, and the junction held 7 bases outside the gene matches. Germline loops: CDR1 SGHRS, CDR2 YFSETQ. CDR3 nucleotide sequence: TGCGCCAGCAGCTTGTCGCCGACTAGCGTCAGCACAGATACGCAGTATTTT. Its protein product is CASSLSPTSVSTDTQYF.

The genes are TRBV4-1 and TRBJ2-3; D perhaps matches TRBD2 (6 bases). Trimming removed 4 bases from V and 6 bases from J, with 17 bases in between. Looked up from germline, CDR1 is MGHRA and CDR2 is YSYEKL. The CDR3 is made up of 15 amino acids. Here the CDR3 reads CASSRIAEGMDTQYF. CDR3 DNA sequence: TGCGCCAGCAGCCGTATAGCGGAGGGGATGGATACGCAGTATTTT.

There are many counts of this clonotype. The chain is built from TRBV6-2 or TRBV6-3 and TRBJ2-7; tentative D call: TRBD2 (7 bases). V was shortened by 10 bases and J by 2 bases, with 12 bases between the two germline ends. CDR3 length equals 12 residues. The germline gives CDR1 MNHEY, CDR2 SVGEGT. CDR3 DNA: TGTGCCACCGGGGGGCGGACCTACGAGCAGTACTTC. Encoded protein: CATGGRTYEQYF.

This clonotype was counted ten times or more. V and J are TRBV13 and TRBJ2-5, with D uncertain. Germline V gene sequence: CDR1 PRHDT, CDR2 FYEKMQ (reference sequence). This CDR3 comprises 15 residues. The V gene lost 0 bases and the J gene lost 2 bases, with 10 bases spanning the gap. CDR3 loop: CASSLGRGIQETQYF. The CDR3 DNA reads as TGTGCCAGCAGCTTAGGCCGTGGCATACAAGAGACCCAGTACTTC.

This clonotype occurred many times. The chain links TRBV7-2 to TRBJ2-5; D could derive from TRBD1 or TRBD2 (5 bases each). V was pared by 1 base and J by 6 bases, with 15 bases between. The CDR3 totals 15 residues. CDR1 and CDR2 from the germline V gene are SGHTA and FQGNSA. The CDR3 loop is CASSLDLGVAKTQYF. CDR3 in DNA: TGTGCCAGCAGCTTAGATCTGGGGGTAGCGAAGACCCAGTACTTC.

With respect to this clonotype: This sequence may be a read error, since a much larger clone differs from it by one base. This sequence joins TRBV7-9 and TRBJ1-1; D is possibly TRBD1 (5 bases). This CDR3 spans 14 amino acids. CDR1 and CDR2 (germline): SEHNR, FQNEAQ (reference sequence). Trimming cost V 5 bases and J 4 bases, with 14 bases left between them. The CDR3 DNA reads TGTGCCAGCAGCGAAAGCTGGGACGCCACTGAAGCTTTCTTT. Protein sequence: CASSESWDATEAFF.